The entry that follows covers one T cell receptor (beta chain) sequence. As yet, its antigen is unknown. Profiling relied on immunoSEQ multiplex PCR, and the TCRdb table lists in-frame clones only, not all of them. This table has about 94,000 clones, about 88% appearing once. Germline V lookup: CDR1 MNHEY, CDR2 SMNVEV (reference sequence). V shed 5 bases and J 0 bases; nucleotides not matched to a gene: 6. The CDR3 extends over 17 amino acids. The sample originates from a study of T cell responses to AZD1222 COVID-19 vaccine. Study-wide background: Second-dose groups at about 4 or about 12 weeks were pooled.

Study conclusions and caveats: The peak T cell response came first, and repertoires were sampled only after it. The span of vaccine-associated CD4 TCRs extended across spike, with dominance at 160-218 and 743-854.

The chain uses TRBV27 and TRBJ2-7, with TRBD2 matching 14 bases. The material sequenced was peripheral blood, taken on day 0 of AZD1222 vaccination. The TCR was taken from an adult in good health. Here the CDR3 reads CASSGGLAGGCSYEQYF. In DNA form, the CDR3 reads TGTGCCAGCAGTGGCGGACTAGCGGGGGGTTGCTCCTACGAGCAGTACTTC.